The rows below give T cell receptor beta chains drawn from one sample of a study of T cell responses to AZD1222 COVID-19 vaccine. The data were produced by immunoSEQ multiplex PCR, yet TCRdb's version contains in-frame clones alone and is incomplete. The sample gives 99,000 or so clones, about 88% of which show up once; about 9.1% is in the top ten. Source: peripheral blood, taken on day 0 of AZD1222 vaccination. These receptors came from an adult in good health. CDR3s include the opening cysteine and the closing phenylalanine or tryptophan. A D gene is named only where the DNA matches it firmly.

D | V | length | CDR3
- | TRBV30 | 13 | CAWGAGSAQPQHF
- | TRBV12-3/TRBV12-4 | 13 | CASSRGRIETQYF
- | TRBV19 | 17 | CASSIGFGASAGNTIYF
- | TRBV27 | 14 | CASSLGPGNQPQHF
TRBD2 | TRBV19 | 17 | CASSREGLAGGYNEQFF
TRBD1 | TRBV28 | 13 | CASSQTGRYGYTF
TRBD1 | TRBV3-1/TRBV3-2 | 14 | CASSPFQGAGGYTF
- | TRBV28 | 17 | CASIPPGTKSSGNTIYF
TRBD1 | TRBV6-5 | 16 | CASSYFTGQGAYGYTF
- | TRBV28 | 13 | CASSLLWTDKDVF
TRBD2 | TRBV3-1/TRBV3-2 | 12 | CASRGLGDEQFF
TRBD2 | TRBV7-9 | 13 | CASSLPSGNEQFF
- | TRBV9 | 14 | CASSVGLGQETQYF
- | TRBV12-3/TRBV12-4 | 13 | CASSPDRNQPQHF
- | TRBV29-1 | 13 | CSVDSGYTGELFF
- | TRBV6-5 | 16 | CASSYLIFSGANVLTF
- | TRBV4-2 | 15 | CASSQVRSEYNEQFF
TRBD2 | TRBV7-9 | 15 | CASSLASGRLDTQYF
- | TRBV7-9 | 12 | CASNGDGTLQFF
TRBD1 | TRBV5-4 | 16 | CASSLAGGSYNSPLHF
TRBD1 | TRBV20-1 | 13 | CSASWTGEVGAFF
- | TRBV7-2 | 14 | CASSLTLQGTEAFF
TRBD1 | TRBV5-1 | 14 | CASSRDSSDTEAFF